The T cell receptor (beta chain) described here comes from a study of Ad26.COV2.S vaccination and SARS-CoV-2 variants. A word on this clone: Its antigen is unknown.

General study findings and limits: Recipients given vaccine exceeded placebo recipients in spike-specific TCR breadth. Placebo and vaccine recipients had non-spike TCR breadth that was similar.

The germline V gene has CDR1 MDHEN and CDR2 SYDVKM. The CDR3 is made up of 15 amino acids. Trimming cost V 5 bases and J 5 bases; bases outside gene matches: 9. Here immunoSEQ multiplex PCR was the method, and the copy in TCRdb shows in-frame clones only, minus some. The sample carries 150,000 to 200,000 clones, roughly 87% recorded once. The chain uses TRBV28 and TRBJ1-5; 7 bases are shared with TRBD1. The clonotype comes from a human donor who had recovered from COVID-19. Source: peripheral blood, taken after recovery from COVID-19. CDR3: CASSAGGGAYQPQHF. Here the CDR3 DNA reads TGTGCCAGCAGTGCGGGAGGGGGCGCTTATCAGCCCCAGCATTTT.